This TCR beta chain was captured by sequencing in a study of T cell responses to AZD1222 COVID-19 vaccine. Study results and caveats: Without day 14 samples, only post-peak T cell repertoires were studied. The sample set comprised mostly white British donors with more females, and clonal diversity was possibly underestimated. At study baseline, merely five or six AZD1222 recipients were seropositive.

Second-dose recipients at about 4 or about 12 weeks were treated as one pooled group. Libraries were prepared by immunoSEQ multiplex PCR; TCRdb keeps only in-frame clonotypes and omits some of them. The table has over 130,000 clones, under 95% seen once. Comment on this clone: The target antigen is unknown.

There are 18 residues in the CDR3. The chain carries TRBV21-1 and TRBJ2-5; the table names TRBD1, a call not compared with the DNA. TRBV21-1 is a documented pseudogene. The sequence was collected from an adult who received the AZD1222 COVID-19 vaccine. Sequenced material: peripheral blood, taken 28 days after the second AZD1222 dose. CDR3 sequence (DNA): TGTGCCAGCAGCAAAGCGCGTACAGGCATATTTACCCAAGAGACCCAGTACTTC. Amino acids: CASSKARTGIFTQETQYF.